Presented here are 13 T cell receptor beta chains from one specimen sequenced in a study of blood T cell repertoires in COVID-19. Using immunoSEQ multiplex PCR, the repertoire was profiled, and TCRdb retains in-frame clones only, with some absent. Of about 110,000 clones detected, around 80% appear once; the ten largest clones hold 0.65% to 0.9%. Sequencing used peripheral blood. Source of these receptors: a woman in her 70s with acute or convalescent COVID-19.

This clone appeared once. The V call is TRBV29-1, the J call TRBJ1-2, with 7 bases aligning to TRBD1. The CDR3 extends over 14 amino acids. V shed 2 bases and J 2 bases; nucleotides not matched to a gene: 5. Germline loops: CDR1 SQVTM, CDR2 ANQGSEA. CDR3 sequence (DNA): TGCAGCGTTGAACGACTGACAGGGAACTATGGCTACACCTTC. It codes for CSVERLTGNYGYTF.

The chain has TRBV27 and TRBJ1-1, with TRBD1 identical over 9 bases. V shed 2 bases, J shed 12 bases, and the junction held 7 bases outside the gene matches. The CDR3 loop spans 13 amino acids. CDR1 is MNHEY, CDR2 SMNVEV, per germline (reference sequence). The CDR3 sequence is CASSLTGTGRTFF. The CDR3 DNA reads as TGTGCCAGCAGTTTAACCGGGACAGGGAGGACTTTCTTT.

The chain combines TRBV23-1 with TRBJ2-7, with a possible D match to TRBD2 (5 bases). TRBV23-1 falls under the ORF class, with uncertain function. The ends were cut back, 2 bases at V and 1 base at J, with 21 bases in the middle. The CDR3 runs to 18 residues. The CDR3 protein is CASSQKTGLLDPSYEQYF. The CDR3 DNA reads as TGCGCCAGCAGTCAAAAAACTGGACTCCTGGACCCATCCTACGAGCAGTACTTC.

The chain combines TRBV4-1 with TRBJ2-7; 10 bases match TRBD2. The junction had 16 bases not matched to a gene; V was cut back by 3 bases and J by 2 bases. Per germline, CDR1 MGHRA and CDR2 YSYEKL. This CDR3 is built from 19 residues. The CDR3 DNA reads TGCGCCAGCAGCCACGGACAGGGCTTACTAGCGGGGCCTACCTACGAGCAGTACTTC. It encodes CASSHGQGLLAGPTYEQYF.

The chain links TRBV5-6 to TRBJ2-1; 10 nucleotides align to TRBD2. The J segment lost 10 bases and the V segment lost 4 bases, leaving 17 bases of the junction unmatched. The germline CDR1 and CDR2 sequences are SGHDT and YYEEEE. CDR3 size: 17 residues. CDR3 DNA: TGTGCCAGCAGCACCCCGGGACTAGCGTCACCGGGGGGGGAGCAGTTCTTC. This gives the protein CASSTPGLASPGGEQFF.

V gene TRBV19 combines with J gene TRBJ1-5, with no clear D. CDR3 size: 12 residues. Germline V lookup: CDR1 LNHDA, CDR2 SQIVND (reference sequence). V gave up 5 bases and J gave up 5 bases, with 7 bases separating them. In nucleotides, the CDR3 is TGTGCCAGTAGTCACGCGGATCAGCCCCAGCATTTT. As protein: CASSHADQPQHF.

The DNA for the CDR3 is TGCGCCAGCAGCTTAGGAACAGGGGGCGCGAGGAACACCATATATTTT. Protein sequence: CASSLGTGGARNTIYF. The rearrangement uses TRBV5-1 and TRBJ1-3, with 9 bases that match TRBD1. The V and J ends lost 2 bases and 7 bases, in that order; junction bases with no gene match: 10. Germline V CDR1 and CDR2: SGHRS, YFSETQ. The CDR3 is made up of 16 amino acids.

The chain couples TRBV3-1 (or the pseudogene TRBV3-2) to TRBJ2-7; weak D call: TRBD1 (6 bases). The CDR3 extends over 14 amino acids. Trimming stripped 2 bases from V and 5 bases from J, with 13 bases between. From germline, CDR1 is LGHDT and CDR2 YNNKEL (reference sequence). CDR3 bases: TGTGCCAGCAGCCAATTAACTAGGACAGACGAGCAGTACTTC. Its protein product is CASSQLTRTDEQYF.

Note on this clone: At the DNA level, this CDR3 is encoded by other sequences in the same sample as well. The V and J genes are TRBV5-1 and TRBJ2-2, with D possibly TRBD1 on 5 matching bases. V lost 4 bases and J 2 bases, leaving 12 bases between the germline ends. Germline V lookup: CDR1 SGHRS, CDR2 YFSETQ. This CDR3 contains 15 residues. CDR3 in DNA: TGCGCCAGCAGCCTTCTCCAGGGAAACACCGGGGAGCTGTTTTTT. Translation: CASSLLQGNTGELFF. Using reference TRBV5-1 and TRBJ2-2 for the parts outside the CDR3, the full variable domain is KAGVTQTPRYLIKTRGQQVTLSCSPISGHRSVSWYQQTPGQGLQFLFEYFSETQRNKGNFPGRFSGRQFSNSRSEMNVSTLELGDSALYLCASSLLQGNTGELFFGEGSRLTVL.

CDR3 in amino acids: CASSPAGGSHEQYF. The CDR3 region has the DNA TGTGCCAGCAGCCCAGCGGGGGGCAGCCACGAGCAGTACTTC. The rearrangement uses TRBV7-3 and TRBJ2-7, with TRBD2 matching over 9 bases. The CDR3 extends over 14 amino acids. The ends lost 5 bases at V and 5 bases at J; junction bases unmatched: 7. The V gene's germline CDR1 is SGHTA and CDR2 FQGTGA.

This clone has just one count. This sequence joins TRBV28 and TRBJ1-6, with no clear D. The CDR3 runs to 14 residues. CDR1 is MDHEN, CDR2 SYDVKM, per germline. V gave up 2 bases and J gave up 7 bases, with 9 bases separating them. The CDR3, as DNA: TGTGCCAGCAGTTTAAATCTAATCAATTCACCCCTCCACTTT. Residues: CASSLNLINSPLHF.

The chain employs TRBV19 and TRBJ1-1; 8 bases map to TRBD1. Germline trimming cut 6 bases from V and 7 bases from J; bases unmatched to any gene: 13. The CDR3 runs to 15 residues. Per the germline V gene, CDR1 is LNHDA and CDR2 is SQIVND (reference sequence). The CDR3 spells CASRLTRQGLLEAFF. CDR3 nucleotides: TGTGCCAGTAGGCTGACGAGACAGGGGCTTCTTGAAGCTTTCTTT. The whole variable domain, filled in from reference TRBV19 and TRBJ1-1, reads DGGITQSPKYLFRKEGQNVTLSCEQNLNHDAMYWYRQDPGQGLRLIYYSQIVNDFQKGDIAEGYSVSREKKESFPLTVTSAQKNPTAFYLCASRLTRQGLLEAFFGQGTRLTVV.

This chain joins TRBV11-3 and TRBJ1-3; weak D call: TRBD1 (5 bases). This CDR3 has 13 amino acids. Looked up from germline, CDR1 is SGHNT and CDR2 is YENEEA. V shed 5 bases and J shed 5 bases, with 10 bases lying between them. CDR3 DNA: TGTGCCAGCAGCGGAGCAGGGCGAAACACCATATATTTT. It is translated as CASSGAGRNTIYF. Full variable domain (remainder filled in from reference TRBV11-3 and TRBJ1-3): EAGVVQSPRYKIIEKKQPVAFWCNPISGHNTLYWYLQNLGQGPELLIRYENEEAVDDSQLPKDRFSAERLKGVDSTLKIQPAELGDSAVYLCASSGAGRNTIYFGEGSWLTVV.